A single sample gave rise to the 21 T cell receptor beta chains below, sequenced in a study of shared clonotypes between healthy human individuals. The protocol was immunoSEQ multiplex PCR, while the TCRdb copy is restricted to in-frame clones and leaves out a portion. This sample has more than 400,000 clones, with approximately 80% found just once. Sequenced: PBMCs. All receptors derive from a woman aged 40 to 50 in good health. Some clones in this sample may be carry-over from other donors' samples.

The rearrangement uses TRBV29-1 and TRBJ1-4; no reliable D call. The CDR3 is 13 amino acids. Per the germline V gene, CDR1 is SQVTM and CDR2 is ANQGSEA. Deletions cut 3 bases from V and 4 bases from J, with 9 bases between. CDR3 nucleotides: TGCAGCGTTGATAACGGACGTAATGAAAAACTGTTTTTT. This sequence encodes CSVDNGRNEKLFF.

The CDR3 here is CATRWDRGKTGELFF. CDR3 sequence (DNA): TGTGCCACCCGATGGGACAGGGGGAAGACCGGGGAGCTGTTTTTT. The chain joins TRBV15 to TRBJ2-2; 11 positions agree with TRBD1. J was trimmed by 5 bases and V by 8 bases; bases with no gene match: 7. Looked up from germline, CDR1 is LNHNV and CDR2 is YYDKDF (reference sequence). The CDR3 spans 15 residues.

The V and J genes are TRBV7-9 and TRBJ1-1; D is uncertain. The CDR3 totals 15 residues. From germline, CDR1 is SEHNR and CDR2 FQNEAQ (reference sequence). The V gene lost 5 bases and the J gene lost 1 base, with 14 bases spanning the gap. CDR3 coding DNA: TGTGCCAGCAGCCCGCGGGCCAACAGGAACACTGAAGCTTTCTTT. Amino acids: CASSPRANRNTEAFF.

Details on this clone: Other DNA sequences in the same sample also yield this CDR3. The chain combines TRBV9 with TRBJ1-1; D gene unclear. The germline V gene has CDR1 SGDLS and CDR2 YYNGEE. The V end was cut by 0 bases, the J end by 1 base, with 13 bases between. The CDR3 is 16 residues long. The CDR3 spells CASSVAPGPRNTEAFF. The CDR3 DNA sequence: TGTGCCAGCAGCGTAGCGCCGGGCCCAAGGAACACTGAAGCTTTCTTT. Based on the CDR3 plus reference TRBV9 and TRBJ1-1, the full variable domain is DSGVTQTPKHLITATGQRVTLRCSPRSGDLSVYWYQQSLDQGLQFLIQYYNGEERAKGNILERFSAQQFPDLHSELNLSSLELGDSALYFCASSVAPGPRNTEAFFGQGTRLTVV.

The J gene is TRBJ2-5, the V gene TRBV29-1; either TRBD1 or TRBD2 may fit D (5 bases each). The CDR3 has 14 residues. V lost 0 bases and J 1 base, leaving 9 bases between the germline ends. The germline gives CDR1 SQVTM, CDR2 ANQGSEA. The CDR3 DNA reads TGCAGCGTTGAAGATCGAGGGGTCCAAGAGACCCAGTACTTC. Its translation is CSVEDRGVQETQYF.

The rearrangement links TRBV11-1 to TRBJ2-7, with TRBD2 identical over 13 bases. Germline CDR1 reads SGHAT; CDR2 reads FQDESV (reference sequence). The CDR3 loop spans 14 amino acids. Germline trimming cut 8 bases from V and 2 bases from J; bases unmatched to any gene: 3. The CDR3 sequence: CASRTSGSPYEQYF. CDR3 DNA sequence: TGTGCCAGCCGGACTAGCGGGAGTCCCTACGAGCAGTACTTC.

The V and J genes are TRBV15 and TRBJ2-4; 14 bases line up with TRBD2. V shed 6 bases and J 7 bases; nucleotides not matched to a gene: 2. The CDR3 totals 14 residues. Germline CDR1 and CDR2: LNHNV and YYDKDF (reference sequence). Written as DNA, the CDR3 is TGTGCCACCAGTAGACTAGCGGGAGGGAACATTCAGTACTTC. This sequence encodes CATSRLAGGNIQYF.

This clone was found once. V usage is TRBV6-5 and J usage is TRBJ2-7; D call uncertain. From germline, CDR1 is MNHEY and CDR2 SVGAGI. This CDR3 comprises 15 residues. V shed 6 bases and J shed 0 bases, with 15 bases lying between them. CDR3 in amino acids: CASRAGRRSSYEQYF. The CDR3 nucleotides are TGTGCCAGCAGAGCCGGACGCAGGAGCTCCTACGAGCAGTACTTC.

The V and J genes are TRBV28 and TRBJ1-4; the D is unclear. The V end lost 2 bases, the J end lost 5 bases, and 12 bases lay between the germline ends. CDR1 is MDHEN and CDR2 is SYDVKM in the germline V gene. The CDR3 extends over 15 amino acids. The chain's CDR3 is CASSLRLASNEKLFF. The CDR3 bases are TGTGCCAGCAGTTTACGTCTTGCATCCAATGAAAAACTGTTTTTT. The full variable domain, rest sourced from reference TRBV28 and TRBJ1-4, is DVKVTQSSRYLVKRTGEKVFLECVQDMDHENMFWYRQDPGLGLRLIYFSYDVKMKEKGDIPEGYSVSREKKERFSLILESASTNQTSMYLCASSLRLASNEKLFFGSGTQLSVL.

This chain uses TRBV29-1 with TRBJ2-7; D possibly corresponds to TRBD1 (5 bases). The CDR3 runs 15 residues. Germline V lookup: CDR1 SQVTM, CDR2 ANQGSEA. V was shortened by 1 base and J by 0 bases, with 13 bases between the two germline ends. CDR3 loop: CSVEVGTGLSYEQYF. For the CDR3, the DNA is TGCAGCGTTGAAGTGGGAACAGGCCTCTCCTACGAGCAGTACTTC.

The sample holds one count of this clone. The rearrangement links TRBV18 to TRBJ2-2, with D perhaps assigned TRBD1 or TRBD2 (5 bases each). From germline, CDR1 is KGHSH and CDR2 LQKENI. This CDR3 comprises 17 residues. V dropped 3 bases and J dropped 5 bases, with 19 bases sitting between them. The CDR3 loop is CASSPGPNLALTGELFF. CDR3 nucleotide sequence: TGTGCCAGCTCACCGGGACCAAATCTAGCCTTGACCGGGGAGCTGTTTTTT.

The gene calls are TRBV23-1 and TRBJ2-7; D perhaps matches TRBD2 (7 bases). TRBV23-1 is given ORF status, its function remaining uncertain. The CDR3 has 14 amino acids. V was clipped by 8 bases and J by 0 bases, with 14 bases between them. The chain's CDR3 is CASFRGGGSYEQYF. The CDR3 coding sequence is TGCGCCAGCTTTAGGGGGGGCGGCTCCTACGAGCAGTACTTC.

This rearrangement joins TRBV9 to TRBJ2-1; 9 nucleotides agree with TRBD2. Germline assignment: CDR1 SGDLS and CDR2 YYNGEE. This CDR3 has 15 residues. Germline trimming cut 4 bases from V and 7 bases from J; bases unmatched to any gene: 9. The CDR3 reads CASSITGTSLNEQFF. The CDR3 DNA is TGTGCCAGCAGCATCACCGGGACTAGCTTGAATGAGCAGTTCTTC.

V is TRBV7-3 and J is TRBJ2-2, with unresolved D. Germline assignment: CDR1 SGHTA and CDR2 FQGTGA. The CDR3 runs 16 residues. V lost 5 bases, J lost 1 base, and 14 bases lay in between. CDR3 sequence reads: CASSPGPGQNTGELFF. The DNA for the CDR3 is TGTGCCAGCAGCCCCGGACCGGGCCAGAACACCGGGGAGCTGTTTTTT.

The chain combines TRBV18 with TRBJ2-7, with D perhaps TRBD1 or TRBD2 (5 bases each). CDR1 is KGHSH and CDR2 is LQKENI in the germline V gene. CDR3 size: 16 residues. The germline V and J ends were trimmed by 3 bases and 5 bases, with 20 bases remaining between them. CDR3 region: CASSPSGNRLAHEQYF. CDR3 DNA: TGTGCCAGCTCACCGTCAGGGAATCGGCTAGCCCACGAGCAGTACTTC. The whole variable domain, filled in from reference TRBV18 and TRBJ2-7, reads NAGVMQNPRHLVRRRGQEARLRCSPMKGHSHVYWYRQLPEEGLKFMVYLQKENIIDESGMPKERFSAEFPKEGPSILRIQQVVRGDSAAYFCASSPSGNRLAHEQYFGPGTRLTVT.

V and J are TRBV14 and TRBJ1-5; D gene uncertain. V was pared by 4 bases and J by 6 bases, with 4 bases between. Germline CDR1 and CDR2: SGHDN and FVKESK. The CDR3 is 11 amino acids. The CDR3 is CASSLGQPQHF. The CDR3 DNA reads TGTGCCAGCAGCCTAGGTCAGCCCCAGCATTTT.

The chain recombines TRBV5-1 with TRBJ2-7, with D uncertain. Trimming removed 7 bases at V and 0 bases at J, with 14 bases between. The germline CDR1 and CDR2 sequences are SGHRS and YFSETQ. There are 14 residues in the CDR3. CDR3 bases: TGCGCCAGCCGCGAAAGGGCAGTCTCCTACGAGCAGTACTTC. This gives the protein CASRERAVSYEQYF. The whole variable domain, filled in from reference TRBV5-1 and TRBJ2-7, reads KAGVTQTPRYLIKTRGQQVTLSCSPISGHRSVSWYQQTPGQGLQFLFEYFSETQRNKGNFPGRFSGRQFSNSRSEMNVSTLELGDSALYLCASRERAVSYEQYFGPGTRLTVT.

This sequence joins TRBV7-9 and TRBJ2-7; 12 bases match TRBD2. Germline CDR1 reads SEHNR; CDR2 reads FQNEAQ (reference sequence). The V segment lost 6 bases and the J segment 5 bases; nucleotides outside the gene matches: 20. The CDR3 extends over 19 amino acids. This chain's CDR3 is CASSYSFASGRALADEQYF. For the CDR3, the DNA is TGTGCCAGCAGTTACAGCTTTGCTAGCGGGAGGGCCCTCGCAGACGAGCAGTACTTC.

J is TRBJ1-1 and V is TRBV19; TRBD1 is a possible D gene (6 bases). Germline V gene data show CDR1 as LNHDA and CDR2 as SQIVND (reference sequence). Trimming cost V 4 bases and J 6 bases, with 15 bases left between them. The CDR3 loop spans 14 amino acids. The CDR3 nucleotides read TGTGCCAGTAGTACTGCCCGGACAGCCCCTGAAGCTTTCTTT. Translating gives CASSTARTAPEAFF.

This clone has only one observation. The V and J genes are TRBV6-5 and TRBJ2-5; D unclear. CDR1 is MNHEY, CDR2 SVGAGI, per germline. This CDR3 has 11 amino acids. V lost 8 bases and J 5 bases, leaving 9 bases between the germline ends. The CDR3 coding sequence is TGTGCCAGCGCAGTGGGGGAGACCCAGTACTTC. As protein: CASAVGETQYF.

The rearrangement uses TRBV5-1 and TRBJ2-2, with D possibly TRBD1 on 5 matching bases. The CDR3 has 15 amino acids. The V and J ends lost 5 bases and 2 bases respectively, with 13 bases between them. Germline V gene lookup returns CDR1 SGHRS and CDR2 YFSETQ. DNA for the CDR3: TGCGCCAGCAGTGATCTTAGGGGAAACACCGGGGAGCTGTTTTTT. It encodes CASSDLRGNTGELFF.